Presented here are 23 T cell receptor beta chains from one specimen sequenced in a study of T cell responses to AZD1222 COVID-19 vaccine. The method was immunoSEQ multiplex PCR; TCRdb's version includes in-frame clones alone and lacks a portion of them. The sample shows tens of thousands of clones, approximately 88% of them seen only once. The sample in question was peripheral blood, obtained on day 0 of AZD1222 vaccination. These receptor sequences come from an adult in good health.

This chain connects TRBV18 to TRBJ2-4; 10 bases match TRBD2. The CDR3 sequence is 19 residues long. Looked up from germline, CDR1 is KGHSH and CDR2 is LQKENI. The trim removed 1 base at V and 2 bases at J, leaving 11 bases unmatched. The CDR3 here is CASSPLSTSGTVSKNIQYF. The CDR3 DNA follows: TGTGCCAGCTCACCACTAAGTACTAGCGGGACTGTATCCAAAAACATTCAGTACTTC. Drawing the rest from reference TRBV18 and TRBJ2-4, the complete variable domain is NAGVMQNPRHLVRRRGQEARLRCSPMKGHSHVYWYRQLPEEGLKFMVYLQKENIIDESGMPKERFSAEFPKEGPSILRIQQVVRGDSAAYFCASSPLSTSGTVSKNIQYFGAGTRLSVL.

V usage is TRBV29-1 and J usage is TRBJ1-1; no definite D call. This CDR3 region has 14 residues. The V gene lost 4 bases and the J gene lost 2 bases, with 14 bases spanning the gap. CDR1 is SQVTM, CDR2 ANQGSEA, per germline. This CDR3 reads CSVGGLSANTEAFF. The CDR3 DNA is TGCAGCGTTGGTGGCCTATCAGCCAACACTGAAGCTTTCTTT.

The chain has TRBV6-5 and TRBJ2-1; 8 bases agree with TRBD2. Germline CDR1 MNHEY, CDR2 SVGAGI. The CDR3 length is 15 residues. Losses at the gene ends were 1 base for V and 8 bases for J; bases not matched to a gene: 7. The CDR3, as DNA: TGTGCCAGCAGTTACTTGGCTAGCGGGTCGGATGAGCAGTTCTTC. Protein sequence: CASSYLASGSDEQFF.

V gene TRBV27 combines with J gene TRBJ2-3, with D possibly TRBD2 on 6 matching bases. This CDR3 contains 13 residues. V was clipped by 4 bases and J by 7 bases, with 12 bases between them. Germline lookup yields CDR1 MNHEY and CDR2 SMNVEV (reference sequence). CDR3 region: CASSWGRSYTQYF. As DNA, the CDR3 is TGTGCCAGCAGTTGGGGGAGGAGTTATACGCAGTATTTT.

This rearrangement joins TRBV2 to TRBJ1-5, with 7 bases identical to TRBD1. Trimming took 6 bases from V and 0 from J; bases not matched to a gene: 5. The germline CDR1 and CDR2 sequences are SNHLY and FYNNEI. The CDR3 is 15 amino acids. CDR3 nucleotide sequence: TGTGCCAGCAGCTCAGGGGGGGCTAGCAATCAGCCCCAGCATTTT. This sequence encodes CASSSGGASNQPQHF.

The CDR3, as DNA: TGTGCCAGCAGTTTTGCAGGCTTGGGCCGGAACACTGAAGCTTTCTTT. Amino acids: CASSFAGLGRNTEAFF. The rearrangement joins TRBV27 to TRBJ1-1; D gene ambiguous. V was pared by 3 bases and J by 1 base, with 15 bases between. This CDR3 has 16 residues. Per the germline V gene, CDR1 is MNHEY and CDR2 is SMNVEV (reference sequence).

The chain employs TRBV19 and TRBJ1-5; TRBD1 matches at 9 bases. The CDR3 is made up of 14 amino acids. V trimming: 6 bases; J trimming: 10 bases; junction bases outside the gene matches: 10. Germline V lookup: CDR1 LNHDA, CDR2 SQIVND (reference sequence). This CDR3 reads CASRMGQGPIPQHF. The CDR3 region has the DNA TGTGCCAGTAGAATGGGACAGGGCCCAATTCCCCAGCATTTT.

V is TRBV5-3 and J is TRBJ1-4, with no clear D. TRBV5-3 is labeled an ORF, and its function is uncertain. This CDR3 has 15 residues. V was cut by 4 bases and J by 0 bases, with 10 bases left in between. The CDR3 is CARSPKQTTNEKLFF. The CDR3 DNA is TGTGCCAGAAGCCCTAAACAGACAACTAATGAAAAACTGTTTTTT.

This clone occurred a few times. The V call is TRBV28, the J call TRBJ2-1; 11 nucleotides match TRBD2. This CDR3 spans 17 amino acids. Germline V gene data show CDR1 as MDHEN and CDR2 as SYDVKM. The V segment lost 4 bases and the J segment 7 bases; nucleotides outside the gene matches: 12. CDR3 nucleotides: TGTGCCAGCAGTTCCGGGACTAGCGGATTGGTCGGGAATGAGCAGTTCTTC. It specifies CASSSGTSGLVGNEQFF.

The V and J genes are TRBV5-1 and TRBJ1-5; 7 nucleotides align to TRBD1. The length of the CDR3 is 15 residues. J was trimmed by 6 bases and V by 4 bases; bases with no gene match: 10. Germline CDR1 is SGHRS and CDR2 is YFSETQ. The CDR3 DNA follows: TGCGCCAGCAGCCCCGAGGGGACAGAAGGTCAGCCCCAGCATTTT. This codes for CASSPEGTEGQPQHF.

The chain has TRBV2 and TRBJ2-6; the D is unclear. Trimming left V 9 bases short and J 4 bases short, with 7 bases between. The CDR3 is 12 residues long. Germline V CDR1 and CDR2: SNHLY, FYNNEI. CDR3 protein: CARLSGANVLTF. CDR3 nucleotides: TGTGCCAGACTTTCCGGGGCCAACGTCCTGACTTTC.

The gene calls are TRBV6-2 or TRBV6-3 and TRBJ1-1; unclear D gene. Germline values: CDR1 MNHEY, CDR2 SVGEGT. V dropped 2 bases and J dropped 0 bases, with 10 bases sitting between them. The CDR3 sequence is 15 residues long. As DNA, the CDR3 is TGTGCCAGCAGTTACGATAACAGCATGAACACTGAAGCTTTCTTT. It is translated as CASSYDNSMNTEAFF.

This rearrangement joins TRBV28 to TRBJ2-7, with D maybe TRBD1 (5 bases). Trimming left V 6 bases short and J 2 bases short, with 14 bases between. This CDR3 has 14 residues. Germline CDR1 MDHEN, CDR2 SYDVKM. Here the CDR3 DNA reads TGTGCCAGCAGCTTCGGGTGGGGCACCTACGAGCAGTACTTC. Translating gives CASSFGWGTYEQYF.

This chain joins TRBV6-5 and TRBJ1-1, with 9 bases aligning to TRBD1. V was clipped by 2 bases and J by 11 bases; unmatched bases: 9. The germline gives CDR1 MNHEY, CDR2 SVGAGI. The CDR3 runs to 14 residues. CDR3 DNA sequence: TGTGCCAGCAGTTACGGGACAGGGACCCACTGGGCTTTCTTT. Residues: CASSYGTGTHWAFF.

The CDR3 DNA reads TGTGCCAGCTCACCAACGGGGACAACGGATATTGAAAAACTGTTTTTT. Protein product: CASSPTGTTDIEKLFF. This rearrangement joins TRBV18 to TRBJ1-4; tentative D call: TRBD1 (6 bases). CDR3 length: 16 residues. V shed 2 bases and J shed 7 bases, with 17 bases lying between them. Germline V gene data show CDR1 as KGHSH and CDR2 as LQKENI. The entire variable domain, with the rest obtained from reference TRBV18 and TRBJ1-4, is as follows: NAGVMQNPRHLVRRRGQEARLRCSPMKGHSHVYWYRQLPEEGLKFMVYLQKENIIDESGMPKERFSAEFPKEGPSILRIQQVVRGDSAAYFCASSPTGTTDIEKLFFGSGTQLSVL.

The V and J genes are TRBV27 and TRBJ2-7; 13 nucleotides match TRBD2. Per the germline V gene, CDR1 is MNHEY and CDR2 is SMNVEV (reference sequence). CDR3 length: 17 amino acids. V was pared by 0 bases and J by 6 bases, with 8 bases of the junction left unmatched. CDR3 DNA: TGTGCCAGCAGTTTATCCCTTGGACTAGCGGGAGAGCTCGAGCAGTACTTC. Translating it yields CASSLSLGLAGELEQYF.

J is TRBJ1-3 and V is TRBV9, with 10 bases aligning to TRBD1. In germline, CDR1 is SGDLS, CDR2 YYNGEE. The J segment lost 6 bases and the V segment lost 5 bases, leaving 5 bases of the junction unmatched. This CDR3 has 14 residues. CDR3 protein: CASSGTGEENTIYF. In DNA, the CDR3 is TGTGCCAGCAGTGGGACAGGGGAAGAAAACACCATATATTTT. The full variable domain, rest sourced from reference TRBV9 and TRBJ1-3, is DSGVTQTPKHLITATGQRVTLRCSPRSGDLSVYWYQQSLDQGLQFLIQYYNGEERAKGNILERFSAQQFPDLHSELNLSSLELGDSALYFCASSGTGEENTIYFGEGSWLTVV.

This clone has a single count. The gene calls are TRBV2 and TRBJ2-1; D perhaps matches TRBD1 (6 bases). V lost 4 bases to trimming and J lost 11 bases, with 9 bases between them. Germline V lookup: CDR1 SNHLY, CDR2 FYNNEI. The CDR3 runs to 11 residues. This CDR3 reads CASSGQVKQFF. The CDR3 DNA reads TGTGCCAGCAGTGGACAGGTAAAGCAGTTCTTC.

V is TRBV19 and J is TRBJ1-1; no clear D. The CDR3 is made up of 15 amino acids. Trimming stripped 6 bases from V and 1 base from J, with 15 bases between. Germline CDR1 reads LNHDA; CDR2 reads SQIVND (reference sequence). CDR3 sequence reads: CASRTTARPNTEAFF. The CDR3 nucleotides read TGTGCCAGTAGAACTACGGCGCGGCCGAACACTGAAGCTTTCTTT.

The genes are TRBV5-1 and TRBJ2-3; D could derive from TRBD1 or TRBD2 (7 bases each). Germline loops: CDR1 SGHRS, CDR2 YFSETQ. The CDR3 is 15 amino acids. The V end was cut by 4 bases, the J end by 2 bases, with 14 bases between. CDR3 loop: CASSHQGGHTDTQYF. The CDR3 coding sequence is TGCGCCAGCAGCCACCAGGGGGGGCACACAGATACGCAGTATTTT.

This chain links TRBV7-9 with TRBJ2-2; D is unclear. CDR3 size: 15 residues. V was trimmed by 0 bases and J by 7 bases, leaving 12 bases between them. Germline values: CDR1 SEHNR, CDR2 FQNEAQ (reference sequence). CDR3 bases: TGTGCCAGCAGCTTAGCTCCCGTTTGGGGCGGGGAGCTGTTTTTT. Amino acid sequence: CASSLAPVWGGELFF.

The rearrangement uses TRBV28 and TRBJ2-7; weak D call: TRBD1 (6 bases). CDR3 length: 14 amino acids. V was cut by 7 bases and J by 3 bases, with 16 bases left in between. Germline V gene data show CDR1 as MDHEN and CDR2 as SYDVKM. In DNA, the CDR3 is TGTGCCAGCACCTCCCCCGGGACAATCTACGAGCAGTACTTC. The encoded protein is CASTSPGTIYEQYF.

The chain couples TRBV3-1 (or the pseudogene TRBV3-2) to TRBJ2-3; D unclear. Per the germline V gene, CDR1 is LGHDT and CDR2 is YNNKEL (reference sequence). There are 13 residues in the CDR3. V was clipped by 4 bases and J by 6 bases, with 11 bases between them. CDR3 protein: CASSPHQGDTQYF. In DNA form, the CDR3 reads TGTGCCAGCAGCCCACACCAAGGGGATACGCAGTATTTT.